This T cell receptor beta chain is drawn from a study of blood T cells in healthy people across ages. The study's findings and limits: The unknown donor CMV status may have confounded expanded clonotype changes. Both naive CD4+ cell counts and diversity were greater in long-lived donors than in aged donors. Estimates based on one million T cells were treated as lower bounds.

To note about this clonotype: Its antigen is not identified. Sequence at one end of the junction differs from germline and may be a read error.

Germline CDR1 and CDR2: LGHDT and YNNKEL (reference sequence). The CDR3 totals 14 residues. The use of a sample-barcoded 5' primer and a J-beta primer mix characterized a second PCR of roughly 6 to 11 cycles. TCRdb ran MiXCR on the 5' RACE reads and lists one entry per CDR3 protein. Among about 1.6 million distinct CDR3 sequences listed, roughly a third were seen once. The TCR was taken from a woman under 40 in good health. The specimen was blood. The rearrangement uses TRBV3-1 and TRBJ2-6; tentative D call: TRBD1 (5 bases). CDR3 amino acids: CASSQVPGADVLTF. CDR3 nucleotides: TGTGCCAGCAGCCAAGTACCTGGGGCCGACGTCCTGACTTTC.